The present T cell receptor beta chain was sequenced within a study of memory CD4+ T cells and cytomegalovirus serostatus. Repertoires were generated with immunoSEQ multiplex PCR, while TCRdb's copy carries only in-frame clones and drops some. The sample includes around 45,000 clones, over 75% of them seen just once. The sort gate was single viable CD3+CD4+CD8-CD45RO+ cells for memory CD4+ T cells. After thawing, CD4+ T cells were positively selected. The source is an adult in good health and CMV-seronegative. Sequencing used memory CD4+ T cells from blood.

DNA for the CDR3: TGTGCCAGAAGCCAGGGACAGGTAAGTATAGGGAATGAAAAACTGTTTTTT. As protein: CARSQGQVSIGNEKLFF. The chain recombines TRBV5-3 with TRBJ1-4; TRBD1 agrees at 8 bases. TRBV5-3 is annotated as an ORF whose role is uncertain. This CDR3 contains 17 residues. V was clipped by 4 bases and J by 5 bases; unmatched bases: 13.